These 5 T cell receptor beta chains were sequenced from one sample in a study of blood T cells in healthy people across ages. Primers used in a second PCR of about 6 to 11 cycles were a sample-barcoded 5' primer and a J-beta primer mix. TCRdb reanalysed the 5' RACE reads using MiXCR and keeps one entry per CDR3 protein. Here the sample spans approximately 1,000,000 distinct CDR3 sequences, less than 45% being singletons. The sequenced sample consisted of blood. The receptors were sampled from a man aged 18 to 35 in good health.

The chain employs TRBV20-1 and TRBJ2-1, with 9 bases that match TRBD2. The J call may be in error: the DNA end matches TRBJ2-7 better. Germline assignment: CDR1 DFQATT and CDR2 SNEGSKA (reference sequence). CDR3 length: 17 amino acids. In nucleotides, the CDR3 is TGCAGTGCTAGAGAGAAGCGGGGGGCGGTTCTCTACAATGAGCAGTACTTC. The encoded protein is CSAREKRGAVLYNEQYF.

The CDR3 nucleotides are TGTGCCAGCAGTCCCGCTACACGTGCTGAAGCTTTCTTT. It codes for CASSPATRAEAFF. V and J are TRBV6-1 and TRBJ1-1; D not resolved. The CDR3 extends over 13 amino acids. CDR1 MNHNS and CDR2 SASEGT come from the germline V gene. V gave up 5 bases and J gave up 6 bases, with 13 bases separating them.

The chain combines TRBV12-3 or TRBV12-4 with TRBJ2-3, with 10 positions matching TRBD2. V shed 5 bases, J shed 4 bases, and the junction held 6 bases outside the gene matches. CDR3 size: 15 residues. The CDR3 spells CASSPIAGGADTQYF. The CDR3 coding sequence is TGTGCCAGCAGTCCCATAGCGGGGGGCGCAGATACGCAGTATTTT.

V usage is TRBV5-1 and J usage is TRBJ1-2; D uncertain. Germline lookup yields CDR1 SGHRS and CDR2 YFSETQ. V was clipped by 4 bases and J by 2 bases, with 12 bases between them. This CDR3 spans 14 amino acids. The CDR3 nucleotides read TGCGCCAGCAGCATCGGACGAGACAACTATGGCTACACCTTC. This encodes CASSIGRDNYGYTF.

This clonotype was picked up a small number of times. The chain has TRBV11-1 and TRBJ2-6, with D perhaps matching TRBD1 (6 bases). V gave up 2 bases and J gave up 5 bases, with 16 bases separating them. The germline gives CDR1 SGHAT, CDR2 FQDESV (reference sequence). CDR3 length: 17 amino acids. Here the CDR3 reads CASSLSQGPAWANVLTF. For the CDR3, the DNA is TGTGCCAGCAGCTTATCTCAGGGGCCCGCCTGGGCCAACGTCCTGACTTTC.